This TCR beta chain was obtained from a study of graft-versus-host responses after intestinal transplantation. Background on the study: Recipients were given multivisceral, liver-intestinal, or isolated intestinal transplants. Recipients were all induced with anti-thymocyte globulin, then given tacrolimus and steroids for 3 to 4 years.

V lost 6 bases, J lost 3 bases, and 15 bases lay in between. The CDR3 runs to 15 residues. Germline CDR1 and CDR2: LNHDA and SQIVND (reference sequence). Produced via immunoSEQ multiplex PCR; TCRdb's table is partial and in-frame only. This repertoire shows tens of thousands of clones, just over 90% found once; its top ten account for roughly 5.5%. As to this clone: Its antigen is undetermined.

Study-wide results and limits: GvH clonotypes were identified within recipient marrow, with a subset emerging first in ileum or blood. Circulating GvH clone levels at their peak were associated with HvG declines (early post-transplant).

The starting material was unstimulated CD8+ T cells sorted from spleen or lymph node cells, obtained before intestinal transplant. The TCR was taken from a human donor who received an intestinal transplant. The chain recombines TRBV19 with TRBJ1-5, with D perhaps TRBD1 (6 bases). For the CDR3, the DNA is TGTGCCAGTAGCTACAGGGAAGCCTACAATCAGCCCCAGCATTTT. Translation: CASSYREAYNQPQHF.